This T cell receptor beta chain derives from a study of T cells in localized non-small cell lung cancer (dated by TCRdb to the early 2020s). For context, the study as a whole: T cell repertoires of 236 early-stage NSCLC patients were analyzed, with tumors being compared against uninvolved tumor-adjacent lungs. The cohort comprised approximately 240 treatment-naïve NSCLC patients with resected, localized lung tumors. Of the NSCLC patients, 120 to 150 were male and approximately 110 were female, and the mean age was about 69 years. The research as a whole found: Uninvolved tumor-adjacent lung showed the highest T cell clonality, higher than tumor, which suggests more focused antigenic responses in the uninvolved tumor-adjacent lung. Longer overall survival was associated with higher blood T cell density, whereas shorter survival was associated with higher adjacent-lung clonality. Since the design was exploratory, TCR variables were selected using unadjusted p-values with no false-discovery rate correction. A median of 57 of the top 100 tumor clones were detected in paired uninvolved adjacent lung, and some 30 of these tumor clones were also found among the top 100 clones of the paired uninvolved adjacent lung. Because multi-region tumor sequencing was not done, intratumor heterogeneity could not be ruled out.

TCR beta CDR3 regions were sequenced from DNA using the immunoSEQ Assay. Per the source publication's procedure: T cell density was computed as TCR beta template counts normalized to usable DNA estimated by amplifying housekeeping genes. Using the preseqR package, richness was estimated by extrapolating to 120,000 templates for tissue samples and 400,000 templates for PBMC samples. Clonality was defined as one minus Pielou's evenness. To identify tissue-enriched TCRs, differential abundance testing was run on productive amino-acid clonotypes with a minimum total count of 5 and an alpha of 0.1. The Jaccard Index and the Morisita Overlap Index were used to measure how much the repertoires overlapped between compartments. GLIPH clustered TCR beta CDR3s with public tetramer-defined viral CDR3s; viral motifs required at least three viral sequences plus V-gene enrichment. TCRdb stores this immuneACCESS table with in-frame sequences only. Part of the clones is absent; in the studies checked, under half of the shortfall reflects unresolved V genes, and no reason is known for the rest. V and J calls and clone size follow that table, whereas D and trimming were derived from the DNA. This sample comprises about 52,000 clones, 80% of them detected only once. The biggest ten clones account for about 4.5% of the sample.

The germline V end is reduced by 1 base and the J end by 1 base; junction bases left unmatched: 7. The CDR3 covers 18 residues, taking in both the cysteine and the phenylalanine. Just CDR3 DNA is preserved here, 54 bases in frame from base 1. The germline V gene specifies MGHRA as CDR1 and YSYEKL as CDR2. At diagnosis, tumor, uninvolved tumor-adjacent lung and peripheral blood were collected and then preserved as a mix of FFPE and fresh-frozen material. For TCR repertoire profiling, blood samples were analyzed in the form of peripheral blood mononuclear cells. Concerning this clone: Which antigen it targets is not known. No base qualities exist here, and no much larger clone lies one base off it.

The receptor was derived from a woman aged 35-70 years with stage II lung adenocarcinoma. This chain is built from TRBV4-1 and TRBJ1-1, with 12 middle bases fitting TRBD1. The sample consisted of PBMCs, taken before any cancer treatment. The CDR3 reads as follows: CASSQGGDRGRGNTEAFF. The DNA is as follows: TGCGCCAGCAGCCAAGGTGGGGACAGGGGGCGCGGGAACACTGAAGCTTTCTTT.